Below, 16 T cell receptor beta chains from the same sample are listed, as sequenced in a study of blood T cell repertoires in COVID-19. This table comes from immunoSEQ multiplex PCR, and its TCRdb copy is limited to in-frame clones, with some not included. The sample includes roughly 100,000 clones, over 70% of them seen just once. The sequenced sample was peripheral blood. Source of these receptors: a human donor with acute or convalescent COVID-19. The donor label of this sample is uncertain.

The chain has TRBV6-5 and TRBJ1-2, with a weak D call TRBD1 (5 bases). Trimming removed 3 bases from V and 5 bases from J, with 13 bases in between. CDR3 length: 14 amino acids. Germline CDR1 and CDR2: MNHEY and SVGAGI. The CDR3 DNA sequence: TGTGCCAGCAGTTATGGGGCTGGGGTTTATGGCTACACCTTC. Translated, it gives CASSYGAGVYGYTF.

This rearrangement joins TRBV9 to TRBJ2-2, with D perhaps matching TRBD1 (6 bases). The V and J ends lost 0 bases and 2 bases respectively, with 8 bases between them. Germline V gives CDR1 SGDLS, CDR2 YYNGEE. The CDR3 extends over 15 amino acids. This CDR3 reads CASSVGTVNTGELFF. The CDR3 region has the DNA TGTGCCAGCAGCGTAGGGACAGTCAACACCGGGGAGCTGTTTTTT.

The chain has TRBV5-8 and TRBJ1-1; 8 bases match TRBD1. The trim removed 5 bases at V and 8 bases at J, leaving 11 bases unmatched. This CDR3 has 14 amino acids. Germline CDR1 is SGHTS and CDR2 is YDEGEE. CDR3: CASRKTGGGTEAFF. CDR3 bases: TGTGCCAGCAGAAAAACAGGGGGGGGGACCGAAGCTTTCTTT.

The chain links TRBV6-5 to TRBJ2-7, with D possibly being TRBD1 (5 bases). CDR1 MNHEY and CDR2 SVGAGI come from the germline V gene. With 6 bases removed from V and 8 bases from J, the gap between germline ends came to 17 bases. The CDR3 is 13 residues long. CDR3 nucleotides: TGTGCCAGCAGGGACATCTCGGATATCAAGCAGTACTTC. Translated, it gives CASRDISDIKQYF.

The chain combines TRBV24-1 with TRBJ2-1, with D perhaps TRBD2 (6 bases). This CDR3 comprises 13 residues. The V gene lost 1 base and the J gene lost 8 bases, with 8 bases spanning the gap. CDR1 and CDR2 from the germline V gene are KGHDR and SFDVKD. Written as DNA, the CDR3 is TGTGCCACCAGTGATTTAGGCGGGGATGAGCAGTTCTTC. This translates into CATSDLGGDEQFF.

The sample holds a few counts of this clone. The chain joins TRBV20-1 to TRBJ1-2; D remains ambiguous. Germline assignment: CDR1 DFQATT and CDR2 SNEGSKA (reference sequence). V gave up 5 bases and J gave up 4 bases, with 8 bases separating them. There are 11 residues in the CDR3. CDR3 amino acids: CSAGGSYGYTF. The CDR3 DNA follows: TGCAGTGCTGGCGGGTCCTATGGCTACACCTTC.

The chain is built from TRBV4-1 and TRBJ2-3; 7 nucleotides match TRBD1. CDR1 and CDR2 from the germline V gene are MGHRA and YSYEKL. The V segment lost 4 bases and the J segment 0 bases; nucleotides outside the gene matches: 4. CDR3 length: 15 amino acids. The CDR3 protein is CASSRDRVSTDTQYF. For the CDR3, the DNA is TGCGCCAGCAGCCGAGACAGGGTCAGCACAGATACGCAGTATTTT.

The V gene is TRBV7-8, the J gene TRBJ2-2; the match to TRBD1 covers 9 bases. The germline CDR1 and CDR2 sequences are SGHVS and FQNEAQ. There are 16 residues in the CDR3. V dropped 1 base and J dropped 6; count of bases not matched to a gene: 6. CDR3 sequence reads: CASSLGAGTGPGELFF. The DNA of the CDR3 is TGTGCCAGCAGCTTAGGGGCTGGGACAGGGCCCGGGGAGCTGTTTTTT.

The chain combines TRBV9 with TRBJ1-3, with D uncertain. The CDR3 length is 15 residues. Germline V gene sequence: CDR1 SGDLS, CDR2 YYNGEE. V was trimmed by 4 bases and J by 0 bases, leaving 11 bases between them. CDR3 bases: TGTGCCAGCAGCCCAGAGGGCCTCTCTGGAAACACCATATATTTT. It yields the protein CASSPEGLSGNTIYF.

This clone was seen ten or more times. CDR3 amino acids: CARSRGSHYGYTF. The CDR3 DNA reads as TGTGCCAGAAGCCGAGGGAGCCACTATGGCTACACCTTC. This sequence joins TRBV5-3 and TRBJ1-2, with D hard to call. TRBV5-3 is treated as an ORF (open reading frame) with a function not yet certain. V was clipped by 4 bases and J by 3 bases, with 10 bases between them. This CDR3 region has 13 residues.

The chain is built from TRBV7-2 and TRBJ2-6, with TRBD1 matching over 10 bases. CDR3 size: 18 residues. V lost 5 bases, J lost 4 bases, and 11 bases stayed unmatched. Per germline, CDR1 SGHTA and CDR2 FQGNSA. CDR3 sequence (DNA): TGTGCCAGCAGCCCTACCAGACAGGGGGCGCGAGGGGCCAACGTCCTGACTTTC. It codes for CASSPTRQGARGANVLTF.

Comment on this clone: Relative to the germline gene, one junction end is altered; a read error may explain this. The V and J genes are TRBV5-8 and TRBJ2-1, with D tentatively TRBD2 (7 bases). CDR3 length: 18 residues. The germline gives CDR1 SGHTS, CDR2 YDEGEE. The DNA of the CDR3 is TGTGCCAGCAGCTTGGGGAGGGGAGGGGGACTGACGAATGAGGAACTGGTCTTC. Amino acids: CASSLGRGGGLTNEELVF.

The V gene is TRBV3-1 (or the pseudogene TRBV3-2), the J gene TRBJ1-2, with 9 bases aligning to TRBD1. CDR1 and CDR2 (germline): LGHDT, YNNKEL (reference sequence). CDR3 size: 17 residues. J gave up 2 bases and V 1 base, and 8 bases lay outside the gene matches. The CDR3 sequence is CASSQGTGQGWNYGYTF. For the CDR3, the DNA is TGTGCCAGCAGCCAAGGCACAGGACAGGGGTGGAACTATGGCTACACCTTC.

The gene calls are TRBV4-1 and TRBJ2-7; TRBD2 might be the D (6 bases). This CDR3 has 14 amino acids. The ends were cut back, 2 bases at V and 4 bases at J, with 12 bases in the middle. Germline assignment: CDR1 MGHRA and CDR2 YSYEKL. The CDR3 reads CASSQSRGSYEQYF. The CDR3 coding sequence is TGCGCCAGCAGCCAAAGCCGGGGGAGTTACGAGCAGTACTTC.

As regards this clone: A read error may produce the germline difference seen at one junction end. The chain employs TRBV7-2 and TRBJ2-2; possibly TRBD1 for D (6 bases). This CDR3 comprises 15 residues. From germline, CDR1 is SGHTA and CDR2 FQGNSA. CDR3 coding DNA: TGTGCCAGCAGTTACGGGACACCGAAAACCGGGGAGCTGTTTTTT. Translation: CASSYGTPKTGELFF.

This chain joins TRBV11-1 and TRBJ1-6; 7 nucleotides align to TRBD1. CDR1 is SGHAT and CDR2 is FQDESV in the germline V gene (reference sequence). The CDR3 totals 14 residues. V gave up 7 bases and J gave up 14 bases; unmatched junction bases: 14. CDR3 amino acids: CASTSLKGASALHF. The DNA for the CDR3 is TGTGCCAGCACCTCTCTTAAGGGGGCTTCGGCCCTCCACTTT.